This T cell receptor beta chain stems from a study of T-cell reconstitution after alpha-beta-depleted transplantation in children. Trimming left V 3 bases short and J 8 bases short, with 23 bases between. The CDR3 totals 17 residues. Germline V lookup: CDR1 KGHSH, CDR2 LQKENI. As it was prepared, the TCRbeta library received unique molecular identifiers. TCRdb reanalysed the PCR reads using MiXCR and keeps one entry per CDR3 protein. The sample includes about 340,000 distinct CDR3 sequences, 10% to 15% of them seen just once. This sequence was found in a human donor who donated a stem cell graft to a child with Fanconi anemia. The rearrangement links TRBV18 to TRBJ2-1; D might be TRBD1 (5 bases). Sequenced here: PBMCs, sampled from the stem cell graft. CDR3 residues: CASSPSSQGFKPDEQFF. DNA of the CDR3: TGTGCCAGCTCACCGTCCAGCCAGGGATTCAAGCCTGATGAGCAGTTCTTC.